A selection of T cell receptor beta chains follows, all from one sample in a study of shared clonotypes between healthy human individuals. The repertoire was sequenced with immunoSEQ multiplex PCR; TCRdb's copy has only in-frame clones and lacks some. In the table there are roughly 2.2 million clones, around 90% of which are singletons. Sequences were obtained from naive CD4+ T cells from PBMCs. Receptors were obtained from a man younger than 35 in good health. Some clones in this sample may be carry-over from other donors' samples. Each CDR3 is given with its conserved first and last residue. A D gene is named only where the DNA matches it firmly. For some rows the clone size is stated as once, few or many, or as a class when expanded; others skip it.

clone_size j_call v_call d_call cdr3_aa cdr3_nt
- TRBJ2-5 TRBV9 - CASSFTDQETQYF TGTGCCAGCAGCTTTACAGATCAAGAGACCCAGTACTTC
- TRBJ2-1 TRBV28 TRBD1 CASSLSFGTGNNEQFF TGTGCCAGCAGTTTAAGTTTTGGGACAGGTAACAATGAGCAGTTCTTC
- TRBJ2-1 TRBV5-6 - CASSSQVDYNEQFF TGTGCCAGCAGCTCCCAAGTGGATTACAATGAGCAGTTCTTC
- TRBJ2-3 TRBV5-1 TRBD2 CASSLGSAGARTDTQYF TGCGCCAGCAGCTTGGGGTCGGCGGGAGCCCGCACAGATACGCAGTATTTT
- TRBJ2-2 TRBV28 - CASTAMGVTGELFF TGTGCCAGCACCGCCATGGGGGTCACCGGGGAGCTGTTTTTT
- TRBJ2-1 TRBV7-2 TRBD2 CASSSSRPGLAGNEQFF TGTGCCAGCAGCTCATCACGACCGGGACTAGCGGGGAATGAGCAGTTCTTC
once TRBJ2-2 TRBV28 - CASTPRTVNTGELFF TGTGCCAGCACACCCAGGACAGTAAACACCGGGGAGCTGTTTTTT
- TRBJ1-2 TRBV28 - CASSFPQKRGGNGYTF TGTGCCAGCAGTTTCCCACAGAAACGGGGGGGTAACGGCTACACCTTC
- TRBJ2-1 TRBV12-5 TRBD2 CASGLVAGSLYNEQFF TGTGCTAGTGGTTTGGTAGCGGGATCGCTCTACAATGAGCAGTTCTTC
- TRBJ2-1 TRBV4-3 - CASSQERHYNEQFF TGCGCCAGCAGCCAAGAGAGACACTACAATGAGCAGTTCTTC
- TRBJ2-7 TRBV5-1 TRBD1 CASSRRPTGQLNYEQYF TGCGCCAGCAGCCGGAGGCCGACGGGACAGCTAAACTACGAGCAGTACTTC
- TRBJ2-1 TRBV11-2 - CASSPRGSYNEQFF TGTGCCAGCAGCCCCCGGGGATCCTACAATGAGCAGTTCTTC
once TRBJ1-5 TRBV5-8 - CASSLAPGNTAPIQPQHF TGTGCCAGCAGCTTGGCACCCGGGAACACGGCCCCCATTCAGCCCCAGCATTTT
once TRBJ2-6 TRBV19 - CASSIDSFSGANVLTF TGTGCCAGTAGTATTGACAGCTTCTCTGGGGCCAACGTCCTGACTTTC
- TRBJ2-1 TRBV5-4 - CASSLDPTTSNEQFF TGTGCCAGCAGCTTGGATCCTACAACGTCCAATGAGCAGTTCTTC
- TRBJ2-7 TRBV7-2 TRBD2 CASSLRGLAGGSYEQYF TGTGCCAGCAGCTTGAGGGGCCTAGCGGGAGGATCCTACGAGCAGTACTTC
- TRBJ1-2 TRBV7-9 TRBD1 CASSWGQGDGYTF TGTGCCAGCAGCTGGGGACAGGGGGATGGCTACACCTTC
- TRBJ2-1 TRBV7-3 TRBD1 CASSLTGLDEQFF TGTGCCAGCAGCTTGACAGGGCTCGATGAGCAGTTCTTC
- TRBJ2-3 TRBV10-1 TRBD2 CASSAGGSTDTQYF TGCGCCAGCTCTGCGGGAGGCAGCACAGATACGCAGTATTTT
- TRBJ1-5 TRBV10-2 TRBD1 CASKGQANQPQHF TGCGCCAGCAAAGGACAGGCAAATCAGCCCCAGCATTTT
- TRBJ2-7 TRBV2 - CASSENRANEQYF TGTGCCAGCAGTGAAAACAGGGCCAACGAGCAGTACTTC
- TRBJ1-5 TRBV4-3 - CASSLIRGDQPQHF TGCGCCAGCAGCCTGATACGGGGAGATCAGCCCCAGCATTTT
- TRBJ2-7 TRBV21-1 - CASTFGREAYEQYF TGTGCCAGCACCTTCGGGAGAGAGGCCTACGAGCAGTACTTC
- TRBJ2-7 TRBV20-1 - CSARVMYEQYF TGCAGTGCTAGAGTCATGTACGAGCAGTACTTC
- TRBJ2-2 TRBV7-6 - CASSPSGNTGELFF TGTGCCAGCAGCCCCTCGGGGAACACCGGGGAGCTGTTTTTT
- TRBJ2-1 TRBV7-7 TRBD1 CASSPRDRGLSEQFF TGTGCCAGCAGCCCCCGGGACAGGGGGCTAAGTGAGCAGTTCTTC
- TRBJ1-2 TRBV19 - CASSILAGVDYGYTF TGTGCCAGTAGTATATTGGCCGGCGTGGACTATGGCTACACCTTC
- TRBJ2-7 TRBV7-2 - CASSRLPQDLEQYF TGTGCCAGCAGTCGTCTCCCACAGGACTTGGAGCAGTACTTC
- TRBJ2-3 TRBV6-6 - CASKGSGPTDTQYF TGTGCCAGCAAGGGGTCCGGCCCCACAGATACGCAGTATTTT
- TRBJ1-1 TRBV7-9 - CASSFYIPGPSTEAFF TGTGCCAGCAGCTTCTATATTCCGGGACCCAGCACTGAAGCTTTCTTT
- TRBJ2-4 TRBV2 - CASRWGGVAKNIQYF TGTGCCAGCAGGTGGGGCGGGGTCGCCAAAAACATTCAGTACTTC
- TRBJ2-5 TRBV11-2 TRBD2 CASSLTSFRETQYF TGTGCCAGCAGCTTGACTAGCTTCCGGGAGACCCAGTACTTC
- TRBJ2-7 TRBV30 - CAWSPGPGAYEQYF TGTGCCTGGAGTCCTGGACCGGGGGCCTACGAGCAGTACTTC
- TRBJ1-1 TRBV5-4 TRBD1 CASSSGQARSSNTEAFF TGTGCCAGCAGCTCGGGACAGGCACGGAGCTCGAACACTGAAGCTTTCTTT
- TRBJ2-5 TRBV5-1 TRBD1 CASSLRQGAQETQYF TGCGCCAGCAGCTTGAGGCAGGGGGCTCAAGAGACCCAGTACTTC
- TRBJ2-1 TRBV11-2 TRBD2 CASNLGLAGGTEQFF TGTGCCAGCAACCTAGGACTAGCGGGAGGGACTGAGCAGTTCTTC
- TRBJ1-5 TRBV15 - CATGFLNQPQHF TGTGCCACCGGATTTCTCAATCAGCCCCAGCATTTT
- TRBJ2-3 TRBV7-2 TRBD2 CASSLIYLADHTDTQYF TGTGCCAGCAGCTTAATCTACCTAGCGGACCACACAGATACGCAGTATTTT
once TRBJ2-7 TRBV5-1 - CASSLGQEETYEQYF TGCGCCAGCAGCTTGGGACAGGAGGAAACCTACGAGCAGTACTTC
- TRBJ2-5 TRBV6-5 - CASSYYGGKETQYF TGTGCCAGCAGTTACTACGGCGGGAAAGAGACCCAGTACTTC
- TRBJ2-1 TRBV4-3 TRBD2 CASSQPGLGRNEQFF TGCGCCAGCAGCCAGCCGGGACTAGGGAGGAATGAGCAGTTCTTC
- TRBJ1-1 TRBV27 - CASSWSGIDTEAFF TGTGCCAGCAGTTGGTCAGGGATCGACACTGAAGCTTTCTTT
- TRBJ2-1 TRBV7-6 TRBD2 CASSSSSGRTYNEQFF TGTGCCAGCAGCTCCTCTAGCGGGAGGACTTACAATGAGCAGTTCTTC
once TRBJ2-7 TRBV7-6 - CASSLGTGRTYEQYF TGTGCCAGCAGCTTAGGCACAGGGCGTACCTACGAGCAGTACTTC
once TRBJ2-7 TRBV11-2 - CASSYPASYEQYF TGTGCCAGCAGCTACCCCGCTTCCTACGAGCAGTACTTC
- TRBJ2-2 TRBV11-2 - CASSLLPGPNTGELFF TGTGCCAGCAGCCTTCTTCCGGGCCCGAACACCGGGGAGCTGTTTTTT
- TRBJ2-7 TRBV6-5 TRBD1 CASSRDRNYEQYF TGTGCCAGCAGTCGGGACAGAAACTACGAGCAGTACTTC
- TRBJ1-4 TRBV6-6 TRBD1 CASSTWDRDYEKLFF TGTGCCAGCTCAACTTGGGACAGGGATTATGAAAAACTGTTTTTT
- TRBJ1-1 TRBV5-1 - CASSFGSNTEAFF TGCGCCAGCAGCTTCGGTTCAAACACTGAAGCTTTCTTT
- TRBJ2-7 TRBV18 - CASSRDPYEQYF TGTGCCAGCTCACGGGACCCCTACGAGCAGTACTTC
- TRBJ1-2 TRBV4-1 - CASSLWGTLYGYTF TGCGCCAGCAGCCTCTGGGGGACCCTCTATGGCTACACCTTC